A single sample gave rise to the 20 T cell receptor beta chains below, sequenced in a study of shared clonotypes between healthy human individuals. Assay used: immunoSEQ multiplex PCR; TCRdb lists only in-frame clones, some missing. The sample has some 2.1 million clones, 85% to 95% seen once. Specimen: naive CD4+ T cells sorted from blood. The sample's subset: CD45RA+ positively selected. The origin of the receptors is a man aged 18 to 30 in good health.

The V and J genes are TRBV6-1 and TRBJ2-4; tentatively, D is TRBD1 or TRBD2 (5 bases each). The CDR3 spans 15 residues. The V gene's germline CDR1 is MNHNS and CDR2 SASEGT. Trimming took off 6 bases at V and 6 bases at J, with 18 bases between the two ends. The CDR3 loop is CASRSAPRGANIQYF. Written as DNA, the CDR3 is TGTGCCAGCAGATCGGCCCCGAGAGGGGCAAACATTCAGTACTTC.

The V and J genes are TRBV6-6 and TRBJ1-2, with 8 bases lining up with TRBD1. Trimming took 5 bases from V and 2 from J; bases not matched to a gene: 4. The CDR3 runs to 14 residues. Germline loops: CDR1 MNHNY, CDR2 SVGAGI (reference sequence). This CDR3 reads CASSPDRDNYGYTF. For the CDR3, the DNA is TGTGCCAGCAGTCCGGACAGGGACAACTATGGCTACACCTTC.

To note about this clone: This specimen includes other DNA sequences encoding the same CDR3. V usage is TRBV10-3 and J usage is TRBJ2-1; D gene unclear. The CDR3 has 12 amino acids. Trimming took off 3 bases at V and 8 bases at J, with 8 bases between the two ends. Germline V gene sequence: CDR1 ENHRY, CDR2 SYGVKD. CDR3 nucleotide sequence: TGTGCCATCAGTGACAGTGGCGATGAGCAGTTCTTC. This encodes CAISDSGDEQFF.

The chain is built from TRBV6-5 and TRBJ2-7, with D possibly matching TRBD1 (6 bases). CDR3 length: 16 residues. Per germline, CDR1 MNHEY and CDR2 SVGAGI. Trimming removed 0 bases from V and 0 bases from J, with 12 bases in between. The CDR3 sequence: CASSYSAVRGSYEQYF. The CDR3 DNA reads TGTGCCAGCAGTTACTCCGCGGTCAGGGGCTCCTACGAGCAGTACTTC.

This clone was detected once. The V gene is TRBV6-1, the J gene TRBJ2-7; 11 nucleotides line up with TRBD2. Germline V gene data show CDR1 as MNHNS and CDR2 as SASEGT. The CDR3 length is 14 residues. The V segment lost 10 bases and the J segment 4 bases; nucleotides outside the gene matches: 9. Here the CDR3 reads CAIRTGTSGYEQYF. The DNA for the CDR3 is TGTGCCATCAGAACCGGGACTAGCGGATACGAGCAGTACTTC.

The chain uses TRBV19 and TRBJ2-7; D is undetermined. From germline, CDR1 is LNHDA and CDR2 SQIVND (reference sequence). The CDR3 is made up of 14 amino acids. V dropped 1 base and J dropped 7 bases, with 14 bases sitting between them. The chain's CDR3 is CASSIGPQVGEQYF. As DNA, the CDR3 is TGTGCCAGTAGTATAGGACCCCAAGTAGGGGAGCAGTACTTC.

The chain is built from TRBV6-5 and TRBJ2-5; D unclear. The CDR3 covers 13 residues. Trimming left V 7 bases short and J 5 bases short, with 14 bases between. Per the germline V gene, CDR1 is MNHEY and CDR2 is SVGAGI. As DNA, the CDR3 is TGTGCCAGCAAGGATTGGGGTTCGGAGACCCAGTACTTC. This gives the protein CASKDWGSETQYF.

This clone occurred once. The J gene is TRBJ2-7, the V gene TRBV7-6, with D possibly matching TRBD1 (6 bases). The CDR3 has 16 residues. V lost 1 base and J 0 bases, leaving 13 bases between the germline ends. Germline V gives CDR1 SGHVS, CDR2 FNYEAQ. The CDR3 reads CASSLEGQGISYEQYF. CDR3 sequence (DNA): TGTGCCAGCAGCTTAGAGGGGCAGGGGATCTCCTACGAGCAGTACTTC.

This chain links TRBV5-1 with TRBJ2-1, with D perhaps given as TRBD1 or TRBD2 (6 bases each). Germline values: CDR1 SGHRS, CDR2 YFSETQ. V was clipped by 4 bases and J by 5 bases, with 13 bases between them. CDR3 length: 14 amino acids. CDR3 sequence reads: CASSPRGPNNEQFF. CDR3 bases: TGCGCCAGCAGCCCACGGGGGCCTAACAATGAGCAGTTCTTC.

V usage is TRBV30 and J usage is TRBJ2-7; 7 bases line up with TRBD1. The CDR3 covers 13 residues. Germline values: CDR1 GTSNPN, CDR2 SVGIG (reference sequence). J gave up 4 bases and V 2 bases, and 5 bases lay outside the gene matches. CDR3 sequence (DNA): TGTGCCTGGAGTCCGGGACAGTTGTACGAGCAGTACTTC. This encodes CAWSPGQLYEQYF.

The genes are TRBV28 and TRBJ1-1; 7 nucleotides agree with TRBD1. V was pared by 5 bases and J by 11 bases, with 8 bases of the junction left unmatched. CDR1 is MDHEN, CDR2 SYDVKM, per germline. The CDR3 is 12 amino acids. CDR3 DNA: TGTGCCAGCAGTCGAGGCGGGACAGCGGCTTTCTTT. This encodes CASSRGGTAAFF. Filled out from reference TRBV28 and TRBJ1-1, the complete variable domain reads DVKVTQSSRYLVKRTGEKVFLECVQDMDHENMFWYRQDPGLGLRLIYFSYDVKMKEKGDIPEGYSVSREKKERFSLILESASTNQTSMYLCASSRGGTAAFFGQGTRLTVV.

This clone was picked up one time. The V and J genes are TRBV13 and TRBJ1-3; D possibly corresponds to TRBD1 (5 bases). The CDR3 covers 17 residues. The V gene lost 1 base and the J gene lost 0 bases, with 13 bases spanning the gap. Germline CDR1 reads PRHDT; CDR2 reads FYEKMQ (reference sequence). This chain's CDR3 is CASSLDAGPNSGNTIYF. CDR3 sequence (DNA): TGTGCCAGCAGCTTAGATGCAGGGCCCAACTCTGGAAACACCATATATTTT.

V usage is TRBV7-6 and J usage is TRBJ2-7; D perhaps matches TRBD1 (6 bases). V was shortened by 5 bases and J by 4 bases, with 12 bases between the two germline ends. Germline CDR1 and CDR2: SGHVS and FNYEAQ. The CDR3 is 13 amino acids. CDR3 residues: CASSLGTNYEQYF. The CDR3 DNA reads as TGTGCCAGCAGCCTAGGGACAAATTACGAGCAGTACTTC.

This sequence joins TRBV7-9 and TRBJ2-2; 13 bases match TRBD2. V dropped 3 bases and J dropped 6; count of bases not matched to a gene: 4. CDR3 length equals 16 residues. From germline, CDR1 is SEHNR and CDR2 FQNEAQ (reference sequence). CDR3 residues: CASSLELAGGSGELFF. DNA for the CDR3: TGTGCCAGCAGCTTGGAACTAGCGGGAGGGTCCGGGGAGCTGTTTTTT.

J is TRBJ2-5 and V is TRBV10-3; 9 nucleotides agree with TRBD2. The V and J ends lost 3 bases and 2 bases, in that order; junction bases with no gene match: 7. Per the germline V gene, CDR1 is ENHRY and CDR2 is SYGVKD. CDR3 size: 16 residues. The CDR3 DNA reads TGTGCCATCAGTGATGGTAGCGGGGGCTCTCAAGAGACCCAGTACTTC. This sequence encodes CAISDGSGGSQETQYF.

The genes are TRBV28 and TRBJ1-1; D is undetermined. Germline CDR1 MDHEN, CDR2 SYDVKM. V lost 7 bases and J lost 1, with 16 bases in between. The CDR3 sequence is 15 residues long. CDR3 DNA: TGTGCCAGCAACCGGAGGGCGGGCTCGAACACTGAAGCTTTCTTT. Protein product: CASNRRAGSNTEAFF. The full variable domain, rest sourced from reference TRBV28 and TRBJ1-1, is DVKVTQSSRYLVKRTGEKVFLECVQDMDHENMFWYRQDPGLGLRLIYFSYDVKMKEKGDIPEGYSVSREKKERFSLILESASTNQTSMYLCASNRRAGSNTEAFFGQGTRLTVV.

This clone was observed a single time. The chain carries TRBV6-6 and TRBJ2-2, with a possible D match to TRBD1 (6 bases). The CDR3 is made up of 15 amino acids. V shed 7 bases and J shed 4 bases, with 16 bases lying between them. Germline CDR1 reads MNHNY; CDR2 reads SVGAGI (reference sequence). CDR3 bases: TGTGCCAGCACCGAGCGGACAGACAGCACCGGGGAGCTGTTTTTT. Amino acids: CASTERTDSTGELFF.

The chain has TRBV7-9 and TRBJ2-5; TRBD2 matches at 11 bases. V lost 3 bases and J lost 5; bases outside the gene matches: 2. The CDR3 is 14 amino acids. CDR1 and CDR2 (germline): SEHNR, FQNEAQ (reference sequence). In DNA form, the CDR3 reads TGTGCCAGCAGCTTCCTAGCGGGAGGTGAGACCCAGTACTTC. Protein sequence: CASSFLAGGETQYF.

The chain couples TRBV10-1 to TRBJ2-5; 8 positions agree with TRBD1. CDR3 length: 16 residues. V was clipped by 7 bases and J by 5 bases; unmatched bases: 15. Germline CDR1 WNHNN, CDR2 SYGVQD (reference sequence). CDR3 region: CASNELDRELWETQYF. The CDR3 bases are TGCGCCAGCAACGAATTGGACAGGGAACTTTGGGAGACCCAGTACTTC.

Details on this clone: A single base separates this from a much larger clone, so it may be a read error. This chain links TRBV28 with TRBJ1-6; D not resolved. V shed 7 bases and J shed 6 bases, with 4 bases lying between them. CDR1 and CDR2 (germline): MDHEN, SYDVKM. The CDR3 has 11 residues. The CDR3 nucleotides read TGTGCCAGCAATGGTAATTCACCCCTCCACTTT. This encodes CASNGNSPLHF.